Described below is a single T cell receptor (beta chain) sequence and its context. The data derive from a study of control samples from healthy donors and cancer patients. Generated by immunoSEQ multiplex PCR, the TCRdb table keeps only in-frame clones and is missing some. The sample yields tens of thousands of clones, 70% to 90% seen once. The CDR3 is 17 amino acids. J was trimmed by 7 bases and V by 4 bases; bases with no gene match: 16. The germline gives CDR1 SGHAT, CDR2 FQNNGV. The sample was blood. The clonotype comes from a man aged 45-65 years in good health. The V gene is TRBV11-2, the J gene TRBJ2-1, with TRBD1 identical over 7 bases. CDR3 sequence reads: CASSSSQGRQTGNEQFF. The CDR3 nucleotides are TGTGCCAGCAGCTCGTCACAGGGGCGCCAGACGGGGAATGAGCAGTTCTTC.